These 14 T cell receptor beta chains were all obtained from the same sample, sequenced in a study of Ad26.COV2.S vaccination and SARS-CoV-2 variants. Assay: immunoSEQ multiplex PCR; the TCRdb copy retains only in-frame clones and omits some. Among 180,000 or so clones, around 88% were seen once, and the ten largest hold 5% to 7%. This specimen was peripheral blood, taken after recovery from COVID-19. The receptors here all came from a human donor who had recovered from COVID-19.

The chain carries TRBV11-2 and TRBJ2-5, with TRBD2 as a possible D gene (5 bases). V lost 6 bases, J lost 5 bases, and 13 bases lay in between. The CDR3 spans 13 residues. Germline values: CDR1 SGHAT, CDR2 FQNNGV. CDR3 residues: CASRLLAYETQYF. CDR3 nucleotides: TGTGCCAGCAGACTGCTAGCTTACGAGACCCAGTACTTC. Full variable domain (missing parts from reference TRBV11-2 and TRBJ2-5): EAGVAQSPRYKIIEKRQSVAFWCNPISGHATLYWYQQILGQGPKLLIQFQNNGVVDDSQLPKDRFSAERLKGVDSTLKIQPAKLEDSAVYLCASRLLAYETQYFGPGTRLLVL.

This clone was recorded only once. This chain's CDR3 is CAIRGLGGGDSGNTIYF. CDR3 coding DNA: TGTGCCATCAGGGGACTAGGGGGGGGCGACTCTGGAAACACCATATATTTT. The chain is built from TRBV10-3 and TRBJ1-3; tentative D call: TRBD1 (6 bases). Germline V CDR1 and CDR2: ENHRY, SYGVKD. CDR3 length: 17 residues. The V and J ends lost 6 bases and 0 bases respectively, with 18 bases between them.

J is TRBJ1-4 and V is TRBV6-1; D perhaps matches TRBD1 (5 bases). The CDR3 is 15 amino acids. Germline V gene lookup returns CDR1 MNHNS and CDR2 SASEGT. The ends were cut back, 3 bases at V and 7 bases at J, with 15 bases in the middle. CDR3 coding DNA: TGTGCCAGCAGTGACGGGCCAGGGAGGGGTGAAAAACTGTTTTTT. Translated, it gives CASSDGPGRGEKLFF.

The V call is TRBV6-5, the J call TRBJ2-7; TRBD2 matches at 8 bases. This CDR3 spans 14 amino acids. The V segment lost 6 bases and the J segment 2 bases; nucleotides outside the gene matches: 6. Germline V gene data show CDR1 as MNHEY and CDR2 as SVGAGI. CDR3: CASSEREPPYEQYF. DNA for the CDR3: TGTGCCAGCAGCGAGCGGGAGCCGCCCTACGAGCAGTACTTC.

The rearrangement links TRBV11-2 to TRBJ1-1; D remains ambiguous. Trimming shortened V by 5 bases and J by 1 base, and 11 bases separated the two germline ends. CDR1 SGHAT and CDR2 FQNNGV come from the germline V gene. CDR3 length: 14 amino acids. This chain's CDR3 is CASSIRRQNTEAFF. DNA of the CDR3: TGTGCCAGCAGCATCCGGAGACAGAACACTGAAGCTTTCTTT.

The J gene is TRBJ2-5, the V gene TRBV7-9, with D unclear. The CDR3 length is 13 residues. CDR1 is SEHNR, CDR2 FQNEAQ, per germline (reference sequence). V dropped 3 bases and J dropped 2 bases, with 7 bases sitting between them. The CDR3 DNA reads TGTGCCAGCAGCTTTGGACGGCAAGAGACCCAGTACTTC. Protein: CASSFGRQETQYF.

This clone was seen just once. J is TRBJ1-5 and V is TRBV28, with TRBD1 matching over 12 bases. Germline assignment: CDR1 MDHEN and CDR2 SYDVKM. The CDR3 has 17 residues. J gave up 2 bases and V 6 bases, and 8 bases lay outside the gene matches. CDR3 amino acids: CASSSGQGAWGNQPQHF. As DNA, the CDR3 is TGTGCCAGCAGCTCGGGACAGGGGGCCTGGGGCAATCAGCCCCAGCATTTT.

This chain joins TRBV10-3 and TRBJ1-4; tentatively, D is TRBD1 (5 bases). This CDR3 region has 17 residues. The germline V and J ends were trimmed by 2 bases and 8 bases, with 21 bases remaining between them. Germline V gives CDR1 ENHRY, CDR2 SYGVKD. DNA for the CDR3: TGTGCCATCAGTGAGGGGAGGGACCCGATCCTTCAGGAAAAACTGTTTTTT. Residues: CAISEGRDPILQEKLFF.

The genes are TRBV7-9 and TRBJ1-1; perhaps TRBD1 as D (5 bases). Trimming removed 1 base at V and 5 bases at J, with 8 bases between. In germline, CDR1 is SEHNR, CDR2 FQNEAQ (reference sequence). This CDR3 is 13 amino acids long. This chain's CDR3 is CASSLEDRTEAFF. The CDR3 DNA follows: TGTGCCAGCAGCTTAGAAGACAGAACTGAAGCTTTCTTT.

The chain couples TRBV12-3 or TRBV12-4 to TRBJ1-1; unclear D gene. The V end was cut by 5 bases, the J end by 10 bases, with 14 bases between. This CDR3 is built from 12 residues. CDR3 nucleotides: TGTGCCAGCAGTCCCTCGGGCCCGGGAGCTTTCTTT. Its translation: CASSPSGPGAFF.

V usage is TRBV2 and J usage is TRBJ2-3; the D gene is possibly TRBD1 (5 bases). The CDR3 has 13 residues. CDR1 SNHLY and CDR2 FYNNEI come from the germline V gene. Trimming took 8 bases from V and 4 from J, leaving 13 bases between them. DNA for the CDR3: TGTGCCAGCTCGCCCAGGGCTGCAGATACGCAGTATTTT. Residues: CASSPRAADTQYF.

The rearrangement uses TRBV5-1 and TRBJ2-1, with 11 bases identical to TRBD2. The CDR3 is 15 amino acids. CDR1 is SGHRS and CDR2 is YFSETQ in the germline V gene. Unmatched junction bases numbered 5, after V lost 2 bases and J lost 7 bases. The CDR3 nucleotides are TGCGCCAGCAGCTTTATAGCGGGGGGGCCGAATGAGCAGTTCTTC. Its translation: CASSFIAGGPNEQFF.

This clone is a singleton in its sample. V gene TRBV7-6 combines with J gene TRBJ2-7; 9 positions agree with TRBD1. This CDR3 spans 17 amino acids. The trim removed 5 bases at V and 5 bases at J, leaving 16 bases unmatched. Germline V gene lookup returns CDR1 SGHVS and CDR2 FNYEAQ. The chain's CDR3 is CASSETGGVSLPHEQYF. The CDR3 nucleotides are TGTGCCAGCAGCGAAACAGGGGGCGTAAGCCTACCCCACGAGCAGTACTTC.

The chain joins TRBV29-1 to TRBJ2-3; 14 nucleotides agree with TRBD2. CDR3 size: 17 residues. V was pared by 8 bases and J by 1 base, with 11 bases of the junction left unmatched. Germline-derived CDR1 and CDR2 are SQVTM and ANQGSEA. This CDR3 reads CSTPGGLAGARTDTQYF. CDR3 nucleotide sequence: TGCAGCACACCGGGGGGACTAGCGGGGGCACGCACAGATACGCAGTATTTT.